This T cell receptor (beta chain) appears in the sequencing data of a study of T cell changes during pregnancy in multiple sclerosis. The CDR3 length is 14 residues. The V gene's germline CDR1 is SGHVS and CDR2 FNYEAQ. Trimming left V 5 bases short and J 1 base short, with 9 bases between. Produced via immunoSEQ multiplex PCR; TCRdb's table is partial and in-frame only. The sample records around 25,000 clones, around four fifths being singletons. Sequencing used CD8+ T cells from peripheral blood mononuclear cells, obtained in the first trimester of pregnancy. This receptor was identified in a female donor in good health, enrolled as a control in a pregnancy study. The genes are TRBV7-6 and TRBJ1-3, with a tentative D call TRBD1 (5 bases). This CDR3 reads CASSTPGSGNTIYF. The CDR3 DNA reads as TGTGCCAGCAGCACCCCAGGGTCTGGAAACACCATATATTTT. Full variable domain (missing parts from reference TRBV7-6 and TRBJ1-3): GAGVSQSPRYKVTKRGQDVALRCDPISGHVSLYWYRQALGQGPEFLTYFNYEAQQDKSGLPNDRFSAERPEGSISTLTIQRTEQRDSAMYRCASSTPGSGNTIYFGEGSWLTVV.